This TCR beta chain was obtained from a study of monozygotic twins with inflammatory bowel disease. Study-level findings and limits: Lower sharing of clonotypes with other individuals was seen in IBD patients than in healthy twins. This was most marked in patients showing signs of disease activity. Researchers were unable to tell different T cell subtypes apart.

Germline assignment: CDR1 SEHNR and CDR2 FQNEAQ (reference sequence). The CDR3 is 14 amino acids. About this clonotype itself: Its cognate antigen is unknown.

There were eight separate reactions per sample in which cDNA was made. Addition of UMIs with a 6-nucleotide sample barcode was achieved by template switching. TCRdb reanalyzed the 5' RACE reads, giving one entry per CDR3 protein sequence and no DNA. The clone table shows some 200,000 distinct CDR3 sequences, with the ten largest holding about 8%. The V gene is TRBV7-9, the J gene TRBJ1-1; the D gene TCRdb calls, TRBD1, cannot be checked with no DNA. Material: blood. The sequence was obtained from a human donor with ulcerative colitis or Crohn's disease, or a healthy co-twin of an affected twin (not recorded which). CDR3 amino acids: CASSYPTGRTEAFF.